This paragraph covers one T cell receptor (beta chain) sequence. This may be a read error: a much more frequent sequence differs by one nucleotide. The data are from a study of T cells in Graves' hyperthyroidism and ophthalmopathy. RNA transcripts yielded amplified TCR beta CDR3 regions. HTBI primers drove first-round RT-PCR of the TCR CDR3. MiXCR, run by TCRdb on the multiplex PCR reads, gives a single entry per CDR3 protein. The sample lists about 400,000 distinct CDR3 sequences, around 14% occurring once. Per germline, CDR1 KGHDR and CDR2 SFDVKD. CDR3 length equals 13 residues. This clonotype was obtained from a woman under 30 with Graves' hyperthyroidism. The J gene is TRBJ2-1, the V gene TRBV24-1; D is unclear. The sequenced sample consisted of blood. The CDR3 sequence is CATSGAERNERFF. The CDR3 DNA reads as TGTGCCACCAGTGGCGCAGAGAGGAATGAGCGGTTCTTC.